Sequencing of this T cell receptor beta chain was carried out in a study of cytomegalovirus exposure and HLA in healthy donors. Overall study results and limits: Presence/absence analysis assumed near-uniform sequencing depth across donors.

Comment on this clone: Its antigen is not identified.

V lost 1 base to trimming and J lost 3 bases; unmatched junction nucleotides: 7. CDR1 and CDR2 from the germline V gene are SGHTA and FQGNSA. The CDR3 covers 16 residues. Vbeta (60) and Jbeta (13) primers were used in the PCR. Profiling relied on immunoSEQ multiplex PCR, and the TCRdb table lists in-frame clones only, not all of them. The sample carries about 120,000 clones, about 83% recorded once. This clonotype originated in a woman aged 40 to 50 in good health and CMV-seropositive. The V gene is TRBV7-2, the J gene TRBJ2-3, with 7 nucleotides matching TRBD2. Sequenced: PBMCs. The CDR3 DNA sequence: TGTGCCAGCAGCTTAGAGCCTCTAGCGGTAACAGATACGCAGTATTTT. Translation gives CASSLEPLAVTDTQYF.